This T cell receptor (beta chain) was recovered during a study of blood T cells in healthy people across ages. Turning to the study itself: For every two T cells, template switching captured about one barcoded beta molecule.

The CDR3 is made up of 14 amino acids. CDR1 is WNHNN, CDR2 SYGVQD, per germline (reference sequence). Trimming removed 2 bases at V and 2 bases at J, with 7 bases between. The use of a sample-barcoded 5' primer and a J-beta primer mix characterized a second PCR of roughly 6 to 12 cycles. TCRdb re-called the 5' RACE reads through MiXCR, storing one row per CDR3 protein. In the table there are around 900,000 distinct CDR3 sequences, roughly half of which are singletons. Sequencing was done on a sample of blood. The chain has TRBV10-1 and TRBJ1-5; TRBD1 is a possible D gene (5 bases). The TCR comes from a woman aged 55-69 years in good health. CDR3 coding DNA: TGCGCCAGCAGTGAGACAGGCCGCAATCAGCCCCAGCATTTT. Translation: CASSETGRNQPQHF.